This T cell receptor (beta chain) comes out of a study of brain T cells in children with intractable seizures. Profiled with immunoSEQ multiplex PCR; TCRdb holds only in-frame clones, not every one. The sample gives 95,000 to 120,000 clones, 90% to 95% of which show up once; about 4% is in the top ten. Germline CDR1 LGHNA, CDR2 YNFKEQ. This CDR3 comprises 12 residues. Trimming shortened V by 3 bases and J by 4 bases, and 7 bases separated the two germline ends. This chain uses TRBV4-2 with TRBJ2-7; D ambiguous. The material was peripheral blood, obtained at surgery. The source of this sequence is a boy in the first two years of life with hemimegalencephaly and intractable seizures. The CDR3 is CASSHVPYEQYF. The CDR3 DNA sequence: TGTGCCAGCAGCCACGTCCCTTACGAGCAGTACTTC.